This T cell receptor beta chain was recorded in a study of radiotherapy plus CTLA-4 blockade in lung cancer. In the study overall: 15% to 20% of enrolled patients responded objectively, and around 30% had disease control.

Germline CDR1 and CDR2: SGHTA and FQGTGA. The CDR3 sequence is 16 residues long. Trimming took 5 bases from V and 4 from J; bases not matched to a gene: 10. Turning to this clone: The antigen is unknown.

Sequencing used immunoSEQ multiplex PCR; TCRdb keeps in-frame clones, though not all of them. The repertoire includes 32,000 or so clones, 75% of them detected once, and less than 15% sits in the top ten. Regarding the study as a whole: Radiotherapy plus ipilimumab was followed by expansion in blood of tumor-derived TCR clones.

Material: peripheral blood, obtained from a patient treated with radiotherapy plus ipilimumab. This TCR came from a human donor with non-small cell lung cancer that progressed on radiotherapy plus ipilimumab. The rearrangement links TRBV7-3 to TRBJ2-1; 8 bases line up with TRBD2. The CDR3 is CASSPYGGAGYNEQFF. The CDR3 DNA is TGTGCCAGCAGCCCCTACGGGGGGGCCGGTTACAATGAGCAGTTCTTC.